This T cell receptor beta chain came from a study of CXCR3-negative and CXCR3-positive naive CD8 T cells. Details on this clonotype: The antigen remains undetermined.

UMI-tagged TRB cDNA libraries were built via 5' RACE. TCRdb reworked the 5' RACE reads into one entry per CDR3 protein, no DNA. This table holds about 50,000 distinct CDR3 sequences. This CDR3 has 17 amino acids. CDR1 SGHTA and CDR2 FQGTGA come from the germline V gene. Study-level results: Surface CD5 looked about the same in the naive subsets, so the authors worked out TCR strength from TRB CDR3 properties. Comparably high diversity marked both naive subsets, whereas memory CD8+ cells had much lower diversity. In CXCR3-positive naive cells, the TRB CDR3s were more hydrophobic than in CXCR3-negative naive cells. The study found CXCR3 expression partially decreased after cryopreservation and ran most assays on fresh PBMCs.

CD45RO-CCR7+CD27+CD95- expression identified naive CD8+ T cells. The sequencing sample was made of naive CXCR3+ CD8+ T cells from blood. The subset was: CD45RO-CCR7+CD27+CD95- naive CD8+ T cells expressing CXCR3 (TNR3+). V usage is TRBV7-3 and J usage is TRBJ1-6. The sequence was collected from a human donor in good health. Some clones in this sample may be carry-over from other donors' samples. This CDR3 reads CASSLLGGGDYNSPLHF.